The clone carrying this T cell receptor (beta chain) was detected only a few times. What it binds is unknown. As TCR cDNA was made by 5'RACE template switching, a universal primer site and UMIs were added. TCRdb itself ran the 5' RACE reads through MiXCR, one entry per CDR3 protein. In the table there are 610,000 or so distinct CDR3 sequences, 9% to 15% of which are singletons. This sample was included in a study of T cells after yellow fever vaccination. Overall study: Preparing low-cell-number fractions relied on SMART-Seq v4 Ultra Low Input. Study findings and constraints: Clones that expanded after primary vaccination mostly reappeared after the booster (just over 95% CD4, 88% CD8). It was a weaker secondary response, yet one that peaked faster, at day 5 versus 15.

The V segment lost 3 bases and the J segment 0 bases; nucleotides outside the gene matches: 2. This CDR3 spans 14 amino acids. The V gene's germline CDR1 is ENHRY and CDR2 SYGVKD. The chain links TRBV10-3 to TRBJ2-7, with 7 bases fitting TRBD1. The input for sequencing was PBMCs, taken on the day of the yellow fever booster vaccination. The source is a man aged 25 to 45 who received the YFV17D yellow fever vaccine. This CDR3 reads CAISEQGSSYEQYF. As DNA, the CDR3 is TGTGCCATCAGTGAACAGGGGTCCTCCTACGAGCAGTACTTC.